These T cell receptor beta chains were read from a single sample in a study of T cell responses to AZD1222 COVID-19 vaccine. Clones were sequenced by immunoSEQ multiplex PCR, and TCRdb holds only the in-frame ones, with some missing. The sample has around 78,000 clones, 90% seen once. The sequencing here drew on peripheral blood, taken 28 days after the second AZD1222 dose. These TCRs come from an adult who received the AZD1222 COVID-19 vaccine. Each CDR3 is given with its conserved first and last residue. The D gene is left open where the match is weak. Rows may omit the clone size; those that give it use once, few, many or a size class.

V gene	D gene	clone size	J gene	CDR3 DNA	CDR3 protein
TRBV11-1	NA	NA	TRBJ2-7	TGTGCCAGCGCCTGGGTGGCGGGTGGAGTGTGGGAGCAGTACTTC	CASAWVAGGVWEQYF
TRBV4-1	NA	NA	TRBJ2-3	TGCGCCAGCAGCCAAACGGGAGGCACAGATACGCAGTATTTT	CASSQTGGTDTQYF
TRBV12-3/TRBV12-4	NA	NA	TRBJ1-2	TGTGCCAGCAGTGCCAGTAACTATGGCTACACCTTC	CASSASNYGYTF
TRBV3-1/TRBV3-2	TRBD1	NA	TRBJ1-4	TGTGCCAGCAGCCAATACCTCAGGGGGCGGGATGGTGAAAAACTGTTTTTT	CASSQYLRGRDGEKLFF
TRBV30	NA	NA	TRBJ1-5	TGTGCCTGGAGTTGGGGGGACACGACTAGCAATCAGCCCCAGCATTTT	CAWSWGDTTSNQPQHF
TRBV7-9	NA	NA	TRBJ1-1	TGTGCCAGCAGCCTTGGCGAGGGACGGACCACTGAAGCTTTCTTT	CASSLGEGRTTEAFF
TRBV28	TRBD1	NA	TRBJ2-7	TGTGCCAGCAGCCAATCCGGGACAGGGGGCGAGCAGTACTTC	CASSQSGTGGEQYF
TRBV3-1/TRBV3-2	NA	NA	TRBJ2-5	TGTGCCAGCAGCCGGCGTGGGGAGACCCAGTACTTC	CASSRRGETQYF
TRBV7-8	TRBD1	NA	TRBJ2-1	TGTGCCAGCAGCCATGCCCCGGGACAGGGGTACAATGAGCAGTTCTTC	CASSHAPGQGYNEQFF
TRBV13	TRBD2	once	TRBJ2-3	TGTGCCAGCAGCTTGGGGAGGGCGAGCACAGATACGCAGTATTTT	CASSLGRASTDTQYF
TRBV7-3	NA	NA	TRBJ1-1	TGTGCCAGCAGCTTAAGCCCGGGGGGCACTGAAGCTTTCTTT	CASSLSPGGTEAFF
TRBV27	TRBD1	NA	TRBJ1-4	TGTGCCAGCAGTTTATTGGGAGGGGACAGGGCGAATGAAAAACTGTTTTTT	CASSLLGGDRANEKLFF
TRBV7-9	NA	NA	TRBJ2-7	TGTGCCAGCAGCTTAGCCCATCACTACGAGCAGTACTTC	CASSLAHHYEQYF
TRBV4-3	TRBD1	once	TRBJ1-1	TGCGCCAGCAGCCAAGCCCCAGGGGGCTATGACACTGAAGCTTTCTTT	CASSQAPGGYDTEAFF
TRBV9	TRBD2	NA	TRBJ2-3	TGTGCCAGCGCACTAGCGGGGAAAACAGATACGCAGTATTTT	CASALAGKTDTQYF
TRBV3-1/TRBV3-2	NA	NA	TRBJ1-2	TGTGCCAGCAGCCAAGGGATCCAGGGGACTAACTATGGCTACACCTTC	CASSQGIQGTNYGYTF
TRBV6-1	NA	few	TRBJ2-5	TGTGCCAGCAGTGAAGTCCGGGGTAGGGGTCTCGGGACCCAGTACTTC	CASSEVRGRGLGTQYF
TRBV25-1	TRBD1	NA	TRBJ2-5	TGTGCCAGCAGTGACGGGACAGCCGGGACCCAGTACTTC	CASSDGTAGTQYF
TRBV19	NA	NA	TRBJ1-4	TGTGCCAGTTGTACCCGGGCCCCCGGCGAAAAACTGTTTTTT	CASCTRAPGEKLFF
TRBV2	NA	few	TRBJ1-1	TGTGCCAGCGTTCGGGACACTGAAGCTTTCTTT	CASVRDTEAFF
TRBV21-1	NA	NA	TRBJ2-1	TGTGCCAGCACCAGGGGTCGGGAGCAGTTCTTC	CASTRGREQFF
TRBV5-1	NA	NA	TRBJ1-4	TGCGCCAGCAGCGCACGGAGTGGGGGAGGAAAACTGTTTTTT	CASSARSGGGKLFF
TRBV30	NA	NA	TRBJ1-2	TGTGCCTGGAGTGTACAAGATTTTCTTATCAACTATGGCTACACCTTC	CAWSVQDFLINYGYTF
TRBV7-9	NA	NA	TRBJ1-3	TGTGCCAGCAGCTTAGTCCGCTCTGGAAACACCATATATTTT	CASSLVRSGNTIYF
TRBV5-4	TRBD1	NA	TRBJ1-2	TGTGCCAGCAGACGCACAGACAGGGGCTATGGCTACACCTTC	CASRRTDRGYGYTF
TRBV4-1	NA	NA	TRBJ1-5	TGCGCCAGCAGCCAATCACACTTCATATCCCCTGGAGTTCAGCCCCAGCATTTT	CASSQSHFISPGVQPQHF